Listed below are T cell receptor beta chains from one sample, sequenced in a study of shared clonotypes between healthy human individuals. Here immunoSEQ multiplex PCR was the method, and the copy in TCRdb shows in-frame clones only, minus some. The repertoire consists of a few hundred thousand clones, with just over 75% occurring once and the leading ten covering around 12%. The sequencing input was PBMCs. These receptor sequences come from a woman aged 40-49 years in good health. Some clones in this sample may be carry-over from other donors' samples. CDR3s include the opening cysteine and the closing phenylalanine or tryptophan. D genes are given only for firm matches. A clone size is listed for some rows: how often the clone was seen (once, few, many), or a class if it is expanded.

CDR3: CASSLGLAGDEQYF
DNA: TGTGCCAGCAGCTTGGGACTAGCGGGCGACGAGCAGTACTTC
D: TRBD2
V: TRBV11-1
size: few
J: TRBJ2-7

CDR3: CASSPDGQGASEAFF
DNA: TGTGCCAGCAGCCCAGACGGACAGGGGGCCTCTGAAGCTTTCTTT
D: TRBD1
V: TRBV28
size: .
J: TRBJ1-1

CDR3: CASSPSRDLNIQYF
DNA: TGTGCCAGCAGCCCTTCCCGGGACTTAAACATTCAGTACTTC
D: .
V: TRBV16
size: .
J: TRBJ2-4

CDR3: CASSSPGLVAEQFF
DNA: TGTGCCAGTTCCTCCCCGGGACTAGTGGCGGAGCAGTTCTTC
D: TRBD2
V: TRBV19
size: .
J: TRBJ2-1

CDR3: CAWSGKGWGNTEAFF
DNA: TGTGCCTGGAGTGGGAAGGGGTGGGGGAACACTGAAGCTTTCTTT
D: .
V: TRBV30
size: .
J: TRBJ1-1

CDR3: CASSLPRLSSYNEQFF
DNA: TGTGCCAGCAGCTTACCCCGACTGAGCTCCTACAATGAGCAGTTCTTC
D: .
V: TRBV11-2
size: few
J: TRBJ2-1

CDR3: CASSSSGRRETQYF
DNA: TGTGCCAGCAGCTCTTCAGGGCGCAGGGAGACCCAGTACTTC
D: .
V: TRBV7-3
size: .
J: TRBJ2-5

CDR3: CASSPPLGVYEQYF
DNA: TGTGCCAGCTCACCGCCACTTGGAGTTTACGAGCAGTACTTC
D: .
V: TRBV18
size: .
J: TRBJ2-7

CDR3: CASSFWGQGDQPQHF
DNA: TGTGCCAGCAGTTTTTGGGGACAGGGAGATCAGCCCCAGCATTTT
D: TRBD1
V: TRBV27
size: .
J: TRBJ1-5

CDR3: CASSLSGGGDGYTF
DNA: TGTGCCAGCAGTTTATCCGGGGGAGGGGATGGCTACACCTTC
D: .
V: TRBV28
size: .
J: TRBJ1-2

CDR3: CASSMSREDEQFF
DNA: TGTGCCAGTAGTATGTCGCGGGAGGATGAGCAGTTCTTC
D: TRBD2
V: TRBV19
size: .
J: TRBJ2-1

CDR3: CAWSPHGVGETQYF
DNA: TGTGCCTGGAGTCCGCACGGGGTTGGAGAGACCCAGTACTTC
D: .
V: TRBV30
size: .
J: TRBJ2-5

CDR3: CASSLAETVLGPDTQYF
DNA: TGCGCCAGCAGCTTGGCCGAAACCGTCCTGGGGCCAGATACGCAGTATTTT
D: .
V: TRBV5-1
size: .
J: TRBJ2-3

CDR3: CASSQDSGTGGEKLFF
DNA: TGTGCCAGCAGCCAAGACTCCGGGACAGGGGGTGAAAAACTGTTTTTT
D: TRBD1
V: TRBV4-2
size: .
J: TRBJ1-4

CDR3: CASSRFEGGNQPQHF
DNA: TGTGCCAGCAGCCGGTTTGAGGGAGGGAATCAGCCCCAGCATTTT
D: .
V: TRBV7-2
size: few
J: TRBJ1-5

CDR3: CASSAGGDYNEQFF
DNA: TGTGCCAGCAGTGCTGGGGGTGATTACAATGAGCAGTTCTTC
D: .
V: TRBV6-1
size: .
J: TRBJ2-1

CDR3: CASGARDRTADGYTF
DNA: TGTGCCAGCGGGGCCAGGGACAGGACGGCGGATGGCTACACCTTC
D: TRBD1
V: TRBV18
size: .
J: TRBJ1-2

CDR3: CAWSTTYEQYF
DNA: TGTGCCTGGAGTACAACCTACGAGCAGTACTTC
D: .
V: TRBV30
size: .
J: TRBJ2-7

CDR3: CASSGDSVNSYEQYF
DNA: TGTGCCAGCAGCGGGGATAGCGTGAACTCCTACGAGCAGTACTTC
D: .
V: TRBV27
size: .
J: TRBJ2-7

CDR3: CASSQLSNQPQHF
DNA: TGTGCCAGCAGTCAGCTTAGCAATCAGCCCCAGCATTTT
D: .
V: TRBV28
size: .
J: TRBJ1-5

CDR3: CASSPRAGENEQFF
DNA: TGTGCCAGCAGCCCCAGAGCGGGAGAGAATGAGCAGTTCTTC
D: TRBD2
V: TRBV11-2
size: once
J: TRBJ2-1

CDR3: CASSKTRGAEGYEQYF
DNA: TGTGCCAGCAGCAAAACCAGGGGCGCGGAGGGCTACGAGCAGTACTTC
D: .
V: TRBV21-1
size: .
J: TRBJ2-7

CDR3: CASSRTAWDEQFF
DNA: TGTGCCAGCAGTCGGACAGCGTGGGATGAGCAGTTCTTC
D: .
V: TRBV6-5
size: .
J: TRBJ2-1

CDR3: CASSQETGETQYF
DNA: TGTGCCAGCAGCCAAGAGACCGGGGAGACCCAGTACTTC
D: .
V: TRBV4-2
size: .
J: TRBJ2-5

CDR3: CASRGAGTGLGGYTF
DNA: TGTGCCAGCCGAGGAGCCGGGACAGGACTTGGTGGCTACACCTTC
D: TRBD1
V: TRBV28
size: few
J: TRBJ1-2

CDR3: CASSLAVGFGPGDEKLFF
DNA: TGTGCTAGCAGCTTAGCAGTGGGTTTTGGGCCCGGGGATGAAAAACTGTTTTTT
D: .
V: TRBV7-7
size: .
J: TRBJ1-4

CDR3: CASRSSGRFGEQFF
DNA: TGTGCCAGCAGATCGTCGGGCCGTTTTGGTGAGCAGTTCTTC
D: .
V: TRBV11-2
size: .
J: TRBJ2-1

CDR3: CASRGTSGRARNEQYF
DNA: TGTGCCAGCAGAGGGACTAGCGGGAGGGCGAGGAACGAGCAGTACTTC
D: TRBD2
V: TRBV28
size: .
J: TRBJ2-7

CDR3: CASSDDRGIPEQYF
DNA: TGTGCCAGCAGTGACGACAGGGGAATTCCCGAGCAGTACTTC
D: TRBD1
V: TRBV25-1
size: .
J: TRBJ2-7

CDR3: CASSLIAGSYNEQFF
DNA: TGCGCCAGCAGCTTGATAGCGGGCTCCTACAATGAGCAGTTCTTC
D: TRBD2
V: TRBV5-1
size: once
J: TRBJ2-1

CDR3: CAWSPGPRNTEAFF
DNA: TGTGCCTGGAGTCCGGGACCACGGAACACTGAAGCTTTCTTT
D: .
V: TRBV30
size: .
J: TRBJ1-1

CDR3: CASSSVGDYGYTF
DNA: TGTGCCAGCAGCTCGGTGGGAGACTATGGCTACACCTTC
D: .
V: TRBV11-2
size: .
J: TRBJ1-2

CDR3: CASKVFSNQPQHF
DNA: TGTGCCAGCAAAGTATTTAGCAATCAGCCCCAGCATTTT
D: .
V: TRBV28
size: once
J: TRBJ1-5

CDR3: CASSLAVREETQYF
DNA: TGTGCCAGCAGCTTAGCGGTGCGCGAAGAGACCCAGTACTTC
D: .
V: TRBV7-9
size: .
J: TRBJ2-5

CDR3: CASSPQGSTDTQYF
DNA: TGCGCCAGCAGCCCCCAGGGGAGCACAGATACGCAGTATTTT
D: .
V: TRBV5-1
size: .
J: TRBJ2-3

CDR3: CASSYAWTGNNQPQHF
DNA: TGTGCCAGCAGTTACGCCTGGACAGGGAACAATCAGCCCCAGCATTTT
D: TRBD1
V: TRBV28
size: .
J: TRBJ1-5

CDR3: CASSYTYEQYF
DNA: TGTGCCAGCAGTTATACCTACGAGCAGTACTTC
D: .
V: TRBV6-1
size: .
J: TRBJ2-7

CDR3: CASSLAQGAEAFF
DNA: TGTGCCAGCAGCTTAGCACAGGGCGCTGAAGCTTTCTTT
D: .
V: TRBV7-9
size: .
J: TRBJ1-1

CDR3: CASSPPSGTQYF
DNA: TGTGCCAGCTCACCGCCCTCTGGTACGCAGTATTTT
D: .
V: TRBV18
size: .
J: TRBJ2-3